This T cell receptor (beta chain) was observed in a study of OX40 agonist ivuxolimab in advanced cancers. Study at large: Patients were dosed with the agonistic anti-OX40 (CD134) antibody ivuxolimab.

About this clone itself: Its target is unknown.

Here immunoSEQ multiplex PCR was the method, and the copy in TCRdb shows in-frame clones only, minus some. The top ten hold approximately 3.6% of the sample, which has about 62,000 clones, less than 85% seen once. Findings and limits, study-wide: CD8+ T cells (on average) carried more expanded clones than CD4+ T cells.

In germline, CDR1 is MNHEY, CDR2 SVGAGI. V lost 4 bases, J lost 0 bases, and 11 bases lay in between. CDR3 size: 15 residues. The specimen comprised CD4+ or CD8+ T cells sorted from blood, sampled in a trial of the OX40 agonist ivuxolimab. The chain recombines TRBV6-5 with TRBJ2-3; no clear D gene. This receptor was obtained from an adult with an advanced solid tumor such as melanoma, head and neck, liver or kidney cancer. CDR3 amino acids: CASSSSWASTDTQYF. The CDR3 bases are TGTGCCAGCAGTTCTTCCTGGGCCAGCACAGATACGCAGTATTTT.